This T cell receptor beta chain was identified during a study of blood T cell repertoires in COVID-19 (dated by TCRdb to 2018 to 2020). Broadly, across the study: The collaborator samples originated in the United States, Italy and Spain and spanned the acute and convalescent phases of COVID-19. The repertoires were made available in a free public database intended to serve as a resource for research on the immune response to SARS-CoV-2. Nearly every sample came with metadata listing a de-identified subject ID, COVID-19 status, age in years and sex. Where available, HLA class I and class II types were obtained from metadata supplied by the sample provider rather than from assay-based typing. Deeply sampled blood TCRbeta repertoires from subjects exposed to, actively infected with, or recovered from COVID-19 were included in the dataset. Samples were obtained from the ongoing ImmuneRACE study (first 160 participants) and from 1,254 subjects provided by 6 global collaborators. The prospective study material was composed of cDNA or gDNA derived from T cells, B-cell-depleted T cells, or PBMCs.

The immunoSEQ Assay, a bias-controlled multiplex PCR, was used to amplify TCRbeta CDR3 regions from genomic DNA. In the original analysis: Nucleated cell counts per sample were estimated from amplification of reference gene primers within the assay. Sequence reads were collapsed and filtered to measure the absolute abundance of every unique TCRbeta CDR3 rearrangement. For each sample, productive Simpson clonality was calculated as the square root of Simpson's diversity index over productive rearrangements. Here the immuneACCESS table is served through TCRdb, limited to in-frame sequences with V and J called. Missing clones are a known gap in these copies; in checked studies unresolved V genes cover under half, and the rest lacks a known reason. D and trimming were read from the DNA, whereas the V and J calls and clone size are those reported in that table. This sample has hundreds of thousands of clones in its table, and around nine tenths of those were observed once. Roughly 3.4% of the sample rests with the top ten.

Samples from volunteer blood donors who had recovered from COVID-19 were contributed by a second Seattle source. Whole blood was collected in K2EDTA tubes by collaborating institutions according to the institutions' own protocols. Collaborator samples were shipped for TCRbeta analysis as frozen whole blood, isolated PBMCs, or DNA extracted from either sample type. Concerning this clone: It has no known antigen specificity. One base away there is no much larger clone; base qualities are not given.

The full study reports these points: The amount of clinical and demographic metadata varied by source and participant and was provided uncurated.

Sequencing was done on a sample of peripheral blood. This TCR was sampled from a woman younger than 30 who had recovered from COVID-19.

This receptor carries the CDR3 CASSLGLAGISDTQYF. The DNA sequence follows: TGTGCCAGCAGCTTGGGACTAGCGGGAATCTCAGATACGCAGTATTTT. The rearranged chain carries TRBV7-2 and TRBJ2-3, with 13 bases aligning to TRBD2. Sequences SGHTA (CDR1) and FQGNSA (CDR2) are obtained from the germline V gene. Clipping removes 3 bases from V and 4 bases from J, with 4 as the unmatched junction base count. From cysteine to phenylalanine, the CDR3 is 16 amino acids long. Solely the CDR3 DNA is kept, with 48 bases framed from the first base.